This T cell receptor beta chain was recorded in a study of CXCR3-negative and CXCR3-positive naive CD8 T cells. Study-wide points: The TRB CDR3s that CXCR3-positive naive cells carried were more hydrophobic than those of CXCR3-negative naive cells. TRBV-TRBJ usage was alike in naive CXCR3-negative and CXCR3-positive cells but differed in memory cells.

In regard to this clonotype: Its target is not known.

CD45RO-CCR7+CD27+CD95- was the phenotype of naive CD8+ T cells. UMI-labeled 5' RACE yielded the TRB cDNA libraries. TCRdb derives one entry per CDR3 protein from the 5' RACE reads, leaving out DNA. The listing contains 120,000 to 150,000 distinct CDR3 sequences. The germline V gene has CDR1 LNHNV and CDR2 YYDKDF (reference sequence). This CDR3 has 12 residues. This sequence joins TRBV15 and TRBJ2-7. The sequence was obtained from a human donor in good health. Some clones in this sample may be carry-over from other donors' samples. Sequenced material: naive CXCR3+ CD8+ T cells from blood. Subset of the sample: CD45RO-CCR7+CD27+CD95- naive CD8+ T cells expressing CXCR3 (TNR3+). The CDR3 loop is CATSSLGNEQYF.